The clone carrying this TCR beta chain was seen many times. Antigen: not known. Researchers amplified the TCR beta CDR3 regions from RNA transcripts. The TCR CDR3 was amplified in a first-round RT-PCR using the HTBI primer set. TCRdb ran MiXCR on the multiplex PCR reads and lists one entry per CDR3 protein. The profile shows over 250,000 distinct CDR3 sequences, about 20% of them singletons. These data belong to a study of T cells in Graves' hyperthyroidism and ophthalmopathy. Study-level points and caveats: Ophthalmopathy, which appeared later, was predicted by the model a median about 6 months before onset. Ophthalmopathy and stable hyperthyroidism were told apart by a 13 V-J model.

Enrolled ophthalmopathy patients presented with a Clinical Activity Score of at least 3, a NOSPECS grade of at least 4, and disease duration under 3 months. The PBMCs had their origin in 10 ml of fresh peripheral blood. CDR3 size: 16 residues. V shed 7 bases and J 7 bases; nucleotides not matched to a gene: 14. The chain employs TRBV12-3 or TRBV12-4 and TRBJ2-1, with TRBD2 matching over 9 bases. Sequencing was done on a sample of blood. This sequence was found in a young man with Graves' ophthalmopathy. This CDR3 is CASTLRAGGPGNEQFF. The DNA for the CDR3 is TGTGCCAGCACCCTGCGGGCGGGAGGGCCGGGAAATGAGCAGTTCTTC.